This note documents a single TCR beta chain sequence. With 2 bases removed from V and 3 bases from J, the gap between germline ends came to 13 bases. CDR1 is MNHEY and CDR2 is SVGAGI in the germline V gene. This CDR3 is 15 amino acids long. In the original workflow: Cell counts per sample came from amplifying reference gene primers. Some clones are missing from TCRdb's copy, which holds only in-frame ones; the method was immunoSEQ multiplex PCR. V and J calls and clone size are those listed in that table; D and trimming were worked out from the DNA. In the table there are under 140,000 clones, over 60% of which are singletons. The entry originates in a study of blood T cell repertoires in COVID-19. Study details: PBMCs, B-cell-depleted T cells, or T cells provided the cDNA or gDNA that made up the material.

What was sequenced was peripheral blood. The genes are TRBV6-5 and TRBJ1-2; D not certain. This clonotype was obtained from a woman older than 75 with active or convalescent COVID-19. The CDR3 loop is CASSYGEGRDYGYTF. CDR3 coding DNA: TGTGCCAGCAGTTACGGAGAGGGCCGGGACTATGGCTACACCTTC.